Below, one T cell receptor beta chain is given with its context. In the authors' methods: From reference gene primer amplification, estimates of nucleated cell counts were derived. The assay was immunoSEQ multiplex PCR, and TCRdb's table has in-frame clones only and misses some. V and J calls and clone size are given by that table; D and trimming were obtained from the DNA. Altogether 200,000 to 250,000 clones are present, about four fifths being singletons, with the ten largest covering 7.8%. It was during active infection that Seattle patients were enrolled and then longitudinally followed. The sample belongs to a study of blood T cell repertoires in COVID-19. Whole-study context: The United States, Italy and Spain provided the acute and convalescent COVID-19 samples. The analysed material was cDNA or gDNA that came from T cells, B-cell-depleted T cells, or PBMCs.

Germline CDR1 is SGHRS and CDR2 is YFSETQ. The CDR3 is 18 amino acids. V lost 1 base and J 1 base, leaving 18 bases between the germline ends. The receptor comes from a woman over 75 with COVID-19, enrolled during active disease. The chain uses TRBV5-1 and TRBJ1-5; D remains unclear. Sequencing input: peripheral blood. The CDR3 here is CASSLRSIGRGSNQPQHF. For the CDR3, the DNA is TGCGCCAGCAGCTTGCGCTCCATCGGGCGGGGAAGCAATCAGCCCCAGCATTTT. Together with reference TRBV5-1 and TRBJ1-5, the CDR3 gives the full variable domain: KAGVTQTPRYLIKTRGQQVTLSCSPISGHRSVSWYQQTPGQGLQFLFEYFSETQRNKGNFPGRFSGRQFSNSRSEMNVSTLELGDSALYLCASSLRSIGRGSNQPQHFGDGTRLSIL.